Detailed here is one T cell receptor beta chain. What antigen it recognizes has not been identified. From each donor, a roughly 2.5 ml peripheral blood sample was collected into PAXgene tubes and kept at -80 degrees C. Total RNA was isolated from whole blood with the PAXgene blood miRNA kit on an automated QIAcube, without T cell sorting. Peripheral blood from monozygotic twin pairs who were concordant or discordant for inflammatory bowel disease underwent deep TCRalpha and TCRbeta repertoire profiling using unique molecular barcoding. Smoking habits were recorded for all twin pairs, with individuals classified as current, former or never smokers. From the cysteine up to the phenylalanine, the CDR3 has a length of 11 residues. The DNA is unrecorded. In the germline V gene, CDR1 corresponds to KGHSH and CDR2 to LQKENI. The protocol used for the library was 5' RACE. Each TCR library was prepared from about 3,300 ng of total RNA. cDNA was synthesized with SMARTScribe reverse transcriptase in eight separate reactions per sample. During cDNA synthesis, template switching introduced unique molecular identifiers that contained a 6-nucleotide sample barcode. TCRalpha and TCRbeta cDNA was amplified by two nested PCRs of 16 and 9 cycles, with bead purification after each PCR. Before amplification, the cDNA was both treated with uracil DNA-glycosylase and purified with the QIAquick PCR purification kit. In the second PCR, Illumina TruSeq-compatible adapters and sample-specific barcodes were added. Library quality and concentration were assessed using TapeStation and Qubit, and 4.5 to 6.5 ng of each library was pooled. Sequencing of pooled libraries was carried out on an Illumina HiSeq2500 single-index Rapid Run using 2 x 100 bp reads and custom sequencing primers. As for how the authors treated the data: PCR and sequencing errors were corrected by UMI-based consensus assembly using MiGEC version 1.2.6. MiXCR version 2.1.1 was used for V(D)J alignment, clonotype assembly and CDR3 extraction. To normalise gene usage, clonotype sharing and MAIT/NKT TCR abundance, the analysis used the top 1000, 10 000 and 20 000 clonotypes per sample. Diversity was computed as the inverse Simpson index with the vegan R package after downsampling to 27 000 UMIs. Paired Mann-Whitney U tests on discordant twin pairs were used, with Benjamini-Hochberg multiple-testing correction. After the reads were reprocessed by TCRdb, one entry was made per CDR3 protein sequence, with no DNA. For this entry, the V and J calls and clone size follow TCRdb and not the study's own pipeline. Per the sample table, the count is approximately 400,000 distinct CDR3 sequences. The ten largest clones represent under 3% of the sample.

The data are from a study of monozygotic twins with inflammatory bowel disease (dated by TCRdb to between 2018 and 2021). Notes on the research overall: A total of some 30 monozygotic twin pairs were included in the full study, comprising nine German pairs (four IBD-concordant, five IBD-discordant) and 19 IBD-discordant Danish pairs. Within discordant pairs, disease-associated traits were sought mainly by comparing IBD patients with their genetically identical healthy co-twins. Each individual had, on average, about 151 000 unique TCRalpha sequences and 181 000 unique TCRbeta sequences available for analysis. Broad study findings and their caveats: Concordant and discordant twins showed no difference in repertoire similarity, possibly because of limited statistical power. A decrease in TCRbeta repertoire diversity, as measured by inverse Simpson index, was observed in IBD patients compared with their healthy co-twins. Background noise and inter-individual variability may have been introduced into the repertoires by the differing immunosuppressive treatments among patients. Fewer clonotypes were shared with other individuals by IBD patients than by healthy twins, most markedly in patients showing signs of disease activity. No single strong signal or clonotype linked to IBD turned up in the results, so the idea that one exists was not supported. The analysis was unable to tell apart different T cell subtypes.

This chain joins TRBV18 to TRBJ1-2. The receptor was isolated from a human donor with ulcerative colitis or Crohn's disease, or a healthy co-twin of an affected twin (not recorded which). Sequencing used blood. The CDR3 protein sequence reads: CASSPSDGYTF. The full variable domain, with segments outside the CDR3 supplied by the reference TRBV18 and TRBJ1-2 proteins, appears as NAGVMQNPRHLVRRRGQEARLRCSPMKGHSHVYWYRQLPEEGLKFMVYLQKENIIDESGMPKERFSAEFPKEGPSILRIQQVVRGDSAAYFCASSPSDGYTFGSGTRLTVV.